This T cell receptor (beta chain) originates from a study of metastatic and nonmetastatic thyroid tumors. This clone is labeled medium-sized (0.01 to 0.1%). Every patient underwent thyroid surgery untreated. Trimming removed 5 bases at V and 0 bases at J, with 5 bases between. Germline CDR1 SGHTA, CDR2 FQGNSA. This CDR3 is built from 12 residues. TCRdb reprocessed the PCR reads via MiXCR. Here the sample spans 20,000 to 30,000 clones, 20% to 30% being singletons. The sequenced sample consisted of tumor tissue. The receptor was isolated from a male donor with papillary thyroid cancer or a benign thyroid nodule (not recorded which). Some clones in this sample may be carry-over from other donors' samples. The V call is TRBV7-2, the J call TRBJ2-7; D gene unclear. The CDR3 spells CASSASSYEQYF. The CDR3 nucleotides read TGTGCCAGCAGCGCCAGCTCCTACGAGCAGTACTTC.